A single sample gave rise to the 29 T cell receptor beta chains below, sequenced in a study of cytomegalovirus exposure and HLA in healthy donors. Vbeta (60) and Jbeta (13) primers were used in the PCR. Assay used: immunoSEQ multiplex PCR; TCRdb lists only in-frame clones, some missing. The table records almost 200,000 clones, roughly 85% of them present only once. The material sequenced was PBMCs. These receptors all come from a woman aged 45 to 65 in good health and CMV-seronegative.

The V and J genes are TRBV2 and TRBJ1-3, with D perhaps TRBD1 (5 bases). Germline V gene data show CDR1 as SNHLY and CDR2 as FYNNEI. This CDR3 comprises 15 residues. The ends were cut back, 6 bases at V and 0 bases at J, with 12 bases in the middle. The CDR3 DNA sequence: TGTGCCAGCAGGATGGACATCTCCTCTGGAAACACCATATATTTT. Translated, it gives CASRMDISSGNTIYF.

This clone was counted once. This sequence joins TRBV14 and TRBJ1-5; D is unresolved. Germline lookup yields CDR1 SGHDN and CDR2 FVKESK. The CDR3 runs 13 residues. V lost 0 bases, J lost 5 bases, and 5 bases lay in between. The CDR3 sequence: CASSQDLDQPQHF. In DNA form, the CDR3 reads TGTGCCAGCAGCCAAGATCTAGATCAGCCCCAGCATTTT.

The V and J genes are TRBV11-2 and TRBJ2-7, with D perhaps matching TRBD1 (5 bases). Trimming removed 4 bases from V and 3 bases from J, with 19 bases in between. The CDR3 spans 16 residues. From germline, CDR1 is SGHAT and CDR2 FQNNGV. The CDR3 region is CASSSTGKIRDYEQYF. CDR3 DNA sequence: TGTGCCAGCAGCTCTACAGGAAAGATACGCGACTACGAGCAGTACTTC.

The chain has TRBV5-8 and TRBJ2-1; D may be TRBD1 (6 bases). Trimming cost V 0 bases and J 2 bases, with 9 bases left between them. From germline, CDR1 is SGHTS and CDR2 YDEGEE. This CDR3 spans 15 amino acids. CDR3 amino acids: CASSLGQVPYNEQFF. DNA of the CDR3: TGTGCCAGCAGCTTGGGACAGGTCCCCTACAATGAGCAGTTCTTC.

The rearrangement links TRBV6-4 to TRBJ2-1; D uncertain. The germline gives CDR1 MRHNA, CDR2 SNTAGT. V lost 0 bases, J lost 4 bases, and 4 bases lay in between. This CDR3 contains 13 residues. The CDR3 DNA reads TGTGCCAGCAGTGACTCCAGTTACAATGAGCAGTTCTTC. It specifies CASSDSSYNEQFF.

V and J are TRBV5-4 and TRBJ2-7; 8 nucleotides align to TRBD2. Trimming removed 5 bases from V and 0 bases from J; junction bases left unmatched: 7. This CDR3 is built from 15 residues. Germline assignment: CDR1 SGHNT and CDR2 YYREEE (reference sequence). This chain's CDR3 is CASSKQAGASYEQYF. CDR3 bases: TGTGCCAGCAGTAAGCAAGCGGGAGCCTCCTACGAGCAGTACTTC.

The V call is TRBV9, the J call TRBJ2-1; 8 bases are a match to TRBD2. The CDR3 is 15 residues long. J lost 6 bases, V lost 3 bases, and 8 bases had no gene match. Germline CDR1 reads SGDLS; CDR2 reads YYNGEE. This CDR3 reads CASSGYSGSINEQFF. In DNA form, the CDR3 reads TGTGCCAGCAGCGGCTACAGCGGGAGTATCAATGAGCAGTTCTTC.

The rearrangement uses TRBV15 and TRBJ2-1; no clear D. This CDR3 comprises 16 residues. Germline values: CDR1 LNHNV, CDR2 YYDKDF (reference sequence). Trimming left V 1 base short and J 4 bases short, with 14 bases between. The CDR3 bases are TGTGCCACCAGCAGAGTAAGACCGGAGTCGTACAATGAGCAGTTCTTC. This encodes CATSRVRPESYNEQFF.

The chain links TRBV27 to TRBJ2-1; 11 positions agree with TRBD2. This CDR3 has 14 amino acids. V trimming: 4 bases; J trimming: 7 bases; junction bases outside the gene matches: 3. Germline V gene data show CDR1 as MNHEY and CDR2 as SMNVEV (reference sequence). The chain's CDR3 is CASSSGLADNEQFF. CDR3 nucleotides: TGTGCCAGCAGTTCGGGACTAGCGGATAATGAGCAGTTCTTC.

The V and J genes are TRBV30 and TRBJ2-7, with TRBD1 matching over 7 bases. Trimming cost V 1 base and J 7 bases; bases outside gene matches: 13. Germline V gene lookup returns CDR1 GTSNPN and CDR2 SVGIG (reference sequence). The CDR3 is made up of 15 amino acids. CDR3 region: CAWSAPLRGGPEQYF. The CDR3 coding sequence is TGTGCCTGGAGTGCACCCCTGAGAGGGGGCCCGGAGCAGTACTTC.

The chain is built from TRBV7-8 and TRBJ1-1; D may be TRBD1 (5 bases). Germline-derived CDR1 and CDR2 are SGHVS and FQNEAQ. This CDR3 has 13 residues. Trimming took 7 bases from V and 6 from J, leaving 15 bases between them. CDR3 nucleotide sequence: TGTGCCAGCACCCTGTCGGCGGGACCTGAAGCTTTCTTT. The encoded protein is CASTLSAGPEAFF.

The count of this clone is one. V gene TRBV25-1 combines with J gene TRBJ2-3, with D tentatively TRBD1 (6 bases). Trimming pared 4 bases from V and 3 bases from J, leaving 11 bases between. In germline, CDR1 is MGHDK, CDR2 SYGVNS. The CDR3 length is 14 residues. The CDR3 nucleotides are TGTGCCAGCAGTGGCAGCAGGGGAACAGATACGCAGTATTTT. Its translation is CASSGSRGTDTQYF.

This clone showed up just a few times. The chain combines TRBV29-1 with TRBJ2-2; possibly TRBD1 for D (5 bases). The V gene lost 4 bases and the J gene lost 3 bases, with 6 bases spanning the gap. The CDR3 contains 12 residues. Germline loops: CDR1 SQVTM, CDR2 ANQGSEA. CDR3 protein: CSVGQHTGELFF. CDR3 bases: TGCAGCGTTGGACAGCACACCGGGGAGCTGTTTTTT.

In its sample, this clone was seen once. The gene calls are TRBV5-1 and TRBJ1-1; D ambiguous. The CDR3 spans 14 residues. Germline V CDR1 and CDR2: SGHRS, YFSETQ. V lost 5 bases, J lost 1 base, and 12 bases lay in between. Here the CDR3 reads CASRPQPSNTEAFF. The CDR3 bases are TGCGCCAGCAGACCACAGCCTTCGAACACTGAAGCTTTCTTT.

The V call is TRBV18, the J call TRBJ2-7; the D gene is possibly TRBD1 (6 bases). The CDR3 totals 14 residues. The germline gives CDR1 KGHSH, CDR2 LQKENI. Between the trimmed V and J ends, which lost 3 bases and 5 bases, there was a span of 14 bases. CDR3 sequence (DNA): TGTGCCAGCTCACCTTTACAGGGCGGAAACGAGCAGTACTTC. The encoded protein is CASSPLQGGNEQYF.

Written as DNA, the CDR3 is TGTGCCAGCAGACCAGGACTAGCGGAGACACAGTATTTT. Residues: CASRPGLAETQYF. The rearrangement uses TRBV5-6 and TRBJ2-3, with 10 bases fitting TRBD2. The ends lost 5 bases at V and 12 bases at J; junction bases unmatched: 9. Germline V gene sequence: CDR1 SGHDT, CDR2 YYEEEE. This CDR3 has 13 amino acids.

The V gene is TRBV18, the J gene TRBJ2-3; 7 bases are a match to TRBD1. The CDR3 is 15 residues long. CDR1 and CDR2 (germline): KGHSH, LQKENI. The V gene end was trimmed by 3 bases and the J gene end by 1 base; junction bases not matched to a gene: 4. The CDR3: CASSPRQGGTDTQYF. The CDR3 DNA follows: TGTGCCAGCTCACCCAGACAGGGCGGCACAGATACGCAGTATTTT.

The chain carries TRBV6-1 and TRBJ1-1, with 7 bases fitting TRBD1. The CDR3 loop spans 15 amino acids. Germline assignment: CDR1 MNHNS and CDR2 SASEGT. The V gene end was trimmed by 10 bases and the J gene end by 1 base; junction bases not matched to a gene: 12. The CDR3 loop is CAIDRDPSGNTEAFF. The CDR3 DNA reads TGTGCCATCGACAGGGATCCCTCGGGGAACACTGAAGCTTTCTTT.

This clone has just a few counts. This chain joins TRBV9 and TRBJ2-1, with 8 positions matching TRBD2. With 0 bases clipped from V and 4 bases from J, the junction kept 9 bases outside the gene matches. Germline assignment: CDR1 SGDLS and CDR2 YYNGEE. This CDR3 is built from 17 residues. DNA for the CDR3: TGTGCCAGCAGCGTAGGGGGAGTAGCGGGAAGGTACAATGAGCAGTTCTTC. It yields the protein CASSVGGVAGRYNEQFF.

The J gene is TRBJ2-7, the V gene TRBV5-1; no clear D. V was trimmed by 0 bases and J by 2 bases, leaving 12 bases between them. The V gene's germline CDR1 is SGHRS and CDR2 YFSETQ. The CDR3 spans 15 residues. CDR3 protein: CASSLGGGLTYEQYF. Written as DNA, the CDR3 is TGCGCCAGCAGCTTGGGTGGCGGTCTAACCTACGAGCAGTACTTC.

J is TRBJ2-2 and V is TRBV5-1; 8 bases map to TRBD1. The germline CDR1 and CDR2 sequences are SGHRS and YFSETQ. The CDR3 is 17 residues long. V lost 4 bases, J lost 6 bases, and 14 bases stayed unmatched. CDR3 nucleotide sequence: TGCGCCAGCAGCCTAATGGACAGGGCCGCCTATTCCGGGGAGCTGTTTTTT. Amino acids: CASSLMDRAAYSGELFF.

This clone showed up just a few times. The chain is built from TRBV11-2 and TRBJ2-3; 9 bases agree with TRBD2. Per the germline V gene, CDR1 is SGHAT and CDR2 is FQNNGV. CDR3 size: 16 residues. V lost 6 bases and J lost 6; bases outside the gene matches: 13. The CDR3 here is CASSLAGRRPTDTQYF. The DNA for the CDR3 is TGTGCCAGCAGTCTAGCGGGGCGGCGACCAACCGATACGCAGTATTTT.

Here the CDR3 reads CASSPHEPGEQYF. For the CDR3, the DNA is TGTGCCAGCAGCCCCCATGAGCCGGGGGAGCAGTACTTC. The chain carries TRBV11-2 and TRBJ2-7, with D tentatively TRBD2 (5 bases). The V gene's germline CDR1 is SGHAT and CDR2 FQNNGV. The germline V and J ends were trimmed by 5 bases and 7 bases, with 15 bases remaining between them. The CDR3 has 13 amino acids.

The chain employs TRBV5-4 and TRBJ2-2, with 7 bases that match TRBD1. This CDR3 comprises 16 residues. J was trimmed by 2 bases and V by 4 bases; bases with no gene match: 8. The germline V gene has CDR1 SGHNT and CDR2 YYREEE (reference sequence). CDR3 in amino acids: CASSPPGQINTGELFF. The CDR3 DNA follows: TGTGCCAGCAGCCCTCCGGGACAGATTAACACCGGGGAGCTGTTTTTT.

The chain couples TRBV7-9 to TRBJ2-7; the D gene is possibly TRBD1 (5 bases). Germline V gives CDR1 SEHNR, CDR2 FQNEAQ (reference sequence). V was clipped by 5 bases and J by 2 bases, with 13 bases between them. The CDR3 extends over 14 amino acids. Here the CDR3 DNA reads TGTGCCAGCAGCCCCGGACAAGGACCCTACGAGCAGTACTTC. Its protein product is CASSPGQGPYEQYF. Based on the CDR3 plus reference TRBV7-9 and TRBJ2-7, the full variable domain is DTGVSQNPRHKITKRGQNVTFRCDPISEHNRLYWYRQTLGQGPEFLTYFQNEAQLEKSRLLSDRFSAERPKGSFSTLEIQRTEQGDSAMYLCASSPGQGPYEQYFGPGTRLTVT.

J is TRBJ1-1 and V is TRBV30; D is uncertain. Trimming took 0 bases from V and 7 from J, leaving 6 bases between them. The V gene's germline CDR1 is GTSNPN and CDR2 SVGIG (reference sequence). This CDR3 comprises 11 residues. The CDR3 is CAWSVYGEAFF. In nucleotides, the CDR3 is TGTGCCTGGAGTGTCTACGGTGAAGCTTTCTTT.

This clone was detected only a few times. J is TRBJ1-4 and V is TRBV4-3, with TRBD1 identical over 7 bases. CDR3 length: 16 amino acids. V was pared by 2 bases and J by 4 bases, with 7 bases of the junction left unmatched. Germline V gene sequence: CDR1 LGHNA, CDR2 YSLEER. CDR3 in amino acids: CASSQLTGTVNEKLFF. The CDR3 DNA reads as TGCGCCAGCAGCCAACTTACCGGGACAGTTAATGAAAAACTGTTTTTT.

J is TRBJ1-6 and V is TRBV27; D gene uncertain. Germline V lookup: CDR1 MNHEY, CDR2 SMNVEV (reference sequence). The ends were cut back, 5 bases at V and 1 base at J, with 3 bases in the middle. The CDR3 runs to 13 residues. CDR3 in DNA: TGTGCCAGCAGTGCGTCCTATAATTCACCCCTCCACTTT. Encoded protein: CASSASYNSPLHF.

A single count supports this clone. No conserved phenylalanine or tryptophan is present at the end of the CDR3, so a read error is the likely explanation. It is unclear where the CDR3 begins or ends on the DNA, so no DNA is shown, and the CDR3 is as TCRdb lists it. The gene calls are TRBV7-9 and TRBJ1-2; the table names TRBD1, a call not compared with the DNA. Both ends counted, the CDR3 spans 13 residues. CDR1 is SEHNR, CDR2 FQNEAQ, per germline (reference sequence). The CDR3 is CASSFGDSQDLFE.